This T cell receptor beta chain was profiled in a study of T-cell reconstitution after alpha-beta-depleted transplantation in children. This clonotype has ten or more counts. Its antigen is currently unknown. Study conclusions and caveats: Elevated TCRbeta diversity at day 60 was traced, in some patients, to surviving recipient T cells and thymic progenitors. Fresh T-cell production supplied most of the T-cell counts and diversity seen one year after transplant. Reportedly, only several hundred clones from non-depleted graft cells drove alpha-beta T-cell counts at about two months.

The TCRbeta library was prepared with unique molecular identifiers. TCRdb recomputed calls from the PCR reads with MiXCR, one row per CDR3 protein. The table includes about 300,000 distinct CDR3 sequences, around 10% detected once. Sequencing was performed on PBMCs, taken before TCRalphabeta/CD19-depleted stem cell transplant. The TCR was taken from a boy in the first two years of life with acute myeloid leukemia, due to receive a stem cell transplant.

This CDR3 reads CASSQYTEAFF. CDR3 nucleotide sequence: TGTGCCAGCAGCCAATACACTGAAGCTTTCTTT. V gene TRBV7-2 combines with J gene TRBJ1-1; D is unclear. This CDR3 comprises 11 residues. The germline V and J ends were trimmed by 5 bases and 3 bases, with 4 bases remaining between them. Germline CDR1 reads SGHTA; CDR2 reads FQGNSA. Looking up the rest from reference TRBV7-2 and TRBJ1-1 gives the full variable domain: GAGVSQSPSNKVTEKGKDVELRCDPISGHTALYWYRQSLGQGLEFLIYFQGNSAPDKSGLPSDRFSAERTGGSVSTLTIQRTQQEDSAVYLCASSQYTEAFFGQGTRLTVV.